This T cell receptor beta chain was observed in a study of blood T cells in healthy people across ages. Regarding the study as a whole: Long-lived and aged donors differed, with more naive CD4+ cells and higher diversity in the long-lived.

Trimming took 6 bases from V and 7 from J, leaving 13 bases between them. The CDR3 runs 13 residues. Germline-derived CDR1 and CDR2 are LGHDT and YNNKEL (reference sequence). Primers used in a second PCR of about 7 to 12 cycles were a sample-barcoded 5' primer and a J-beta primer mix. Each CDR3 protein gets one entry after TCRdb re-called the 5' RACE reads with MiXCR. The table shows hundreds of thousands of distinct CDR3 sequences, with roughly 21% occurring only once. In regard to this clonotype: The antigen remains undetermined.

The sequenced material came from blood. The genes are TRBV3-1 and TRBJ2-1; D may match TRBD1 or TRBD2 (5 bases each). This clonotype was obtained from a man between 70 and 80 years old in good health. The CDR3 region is CASRGARGNEQFF. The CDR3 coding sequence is TGTGCCAGCAGAGGGGCCCGGGGAAATGAGCAGTTCTTC.